This T cell receptor beta chain was obtained from a study of control samples from healthy donors and cancer patients. The table came from immunoSEQ multiplex PCR; TCRdb's copy has only in-frame clones and leaves some out. This table holds 95,000 to 150,000 clones, approximately 87% found once. V dropped 1 base and J dropped 3 bases, with 13 bases sitting between them. There are 16 residues in the CDR3. The V gene's germline CDR1 is LGHDT and CDR2 YNNKEL (reference sequence). The clonotype was recovered from a man in his sixties in good health. This chain links TRBV3-1 (or the pseudogene TRBV3-2) with TRBJ2-1; tentative D call: TRBD2 (5 bases). The sequencing sample was made of blood. The CDR3 DNA reads as TGTGCCAGCAGCCAAGTTTTGACGGCGGGCTACAATGAGCAGTTCTTC. Residues: CASSQVLTAGYNEQFF.